This T cell receptor beta chain emerged from a study of blood T cell repertoires in COVID-19. In the study overall: Researchers got acute and convalescent COVID-19 samples from the United States, Italy and Spain.

How the authors handled the data: Reference gene primer amplification gave estimated nucleated cell counts. Clones were sequenced by immunoSEQ multiplex PCR, and TCRdb holds only the in-frame ones, with some missing. The V and J calls and clone size were taken over from that table, and D and trimming were inferred from the DNA. The data show around 260,000 clones, about nine tenths seen once. The J segment lost 4 bases and the V segment lost 5 bases, leaving 6 bases of the junction unmatched. CDR1 and CDR2 (germline): WSHSY, SAAADI. This CDR3 spans 14 amino acids. Input material: peripheral blood. The receptor was isolated from a woman in her thirties or forties who had recovered from COVID-19. J is TRBJ1-2 and V is TRBV10-2, with 8 bases fitting TRBD1. The CDR3: CASSPTGVGYGYTF. The CDR3 coding sequence is TGCGCCAGCAGTCCGACAGGGGTAGGCTATGGCTACACCTTC.